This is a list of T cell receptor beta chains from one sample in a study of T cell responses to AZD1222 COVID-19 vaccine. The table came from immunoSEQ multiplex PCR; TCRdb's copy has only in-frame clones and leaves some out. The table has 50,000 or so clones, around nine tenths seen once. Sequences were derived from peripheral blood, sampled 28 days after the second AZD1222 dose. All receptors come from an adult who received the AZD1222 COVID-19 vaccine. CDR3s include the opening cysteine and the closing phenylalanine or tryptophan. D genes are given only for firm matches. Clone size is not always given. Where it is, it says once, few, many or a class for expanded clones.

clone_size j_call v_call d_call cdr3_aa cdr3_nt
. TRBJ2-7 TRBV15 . CATSRDLIGPYEQYF TGTGCCACCAGCAGAGATCTGATAGGGCCCTACGAGCAGTACTTC
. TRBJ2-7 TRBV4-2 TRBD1 CASSPDRDSYEQYF TGTGCCAGCAGCCCGGACAGGGACTCCTACGAGCAGTACTTC
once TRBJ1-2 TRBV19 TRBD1 CASSPGQLGGYTF TGTGCCAGTAGTCCGGGACAGCTTGGGGGCTACACCTTC
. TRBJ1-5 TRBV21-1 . CASIRQISNQPQHF TGTGCCAGCATTCGACAGATTAGCAATCAGCCCCAGCATTTT
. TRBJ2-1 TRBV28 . CASSLGGNYNEQFF TGTGCCAGCAGTTTGGGGGGAAACTACAATGAGCAGTTCTTC
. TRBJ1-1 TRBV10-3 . CAISWTARNTEAFF TGTGCCATCAGCTGGACAGCCCGGAACACTGAAGCTTTCTTT
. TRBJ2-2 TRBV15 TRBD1 CATSRGGQGGTGELFF TGTGCCACCAGCAGAGGGGGACAGGGTGGCACCGGGGAGCTGTTTTTT
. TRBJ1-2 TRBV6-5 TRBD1 CASSYPGQYGYTF TGTGCCAGCAGTTACCCGGGACAGTATGGCTACACCTTC
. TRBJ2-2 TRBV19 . CASKTLVRVNTGELFF TGTGCCAGCAAGACATTGGTAAGGGTGAACACCGGGGAGCTGTTTTTT
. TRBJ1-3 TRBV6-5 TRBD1 CATGTGTAGNTIYF TGTGCCACCGGAACCGGGACAGCCGGAAACACCATATATTTT
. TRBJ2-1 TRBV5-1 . CASSSLNSHEQFF TGCGCCAGCAGCTCCCTGAACAGCCATGAGCAGTTCTTC
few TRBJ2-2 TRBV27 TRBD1 CASGRDSNAGELFF TGTGCCAGCGGCCGGGACAGCAACGCCGGGGAGCTGTTTTTT
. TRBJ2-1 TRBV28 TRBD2 CASSSQGGGYYNEQFF TGTGCCAGCAGTTCCCAAGGCGGGGGATATTACAATGAGCAGTTCTTC
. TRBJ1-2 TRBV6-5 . CASSAAGYGYTF TGTGCCAGCAGCGCAGCGGGATATGGCTACACCTTC
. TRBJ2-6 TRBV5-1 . CASSLVPSGANVLTF TGCGCCAGCAGCTTGGTCCCTTCTGGGGCCAACGTCCTGACTTTC
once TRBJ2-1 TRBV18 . CASSPYRDSQFF TGTGCCAGCTCACCATACCGGGACTCCCAGTTCTTC
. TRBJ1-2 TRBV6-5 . CASIEGTVGYTF TGTGCCAGCATCGAAGGAACGGTAGGCTACACCTTC
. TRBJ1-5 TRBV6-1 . CASSDLTGGSNQPQHF TGTGCCAGCAGTGACCTCACGGGGGGTAGCAATCAGCCCCAGCATTTT
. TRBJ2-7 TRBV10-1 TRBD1 CASSPVTGKYEQYF TGCGCCAGCAGCCCCGTGACAGGGAAGTACGAGCAGTACTTC
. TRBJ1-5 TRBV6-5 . CASSTARGSNQPQHF TGTGCCAGCAGTACTGCTCGAGGTTCCAATCAGCCCCAGCATTTT
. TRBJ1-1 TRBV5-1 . CASSGRGWSEAFF TGCGCCAGCAGCGGCAGGGGATGGTCTGAAGCTTTCTTT
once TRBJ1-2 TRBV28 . CAGSGEGVHYGYTF TGTGCCGGTTCGGGGGAAGGGGTACACTATGGCTACACCTTC
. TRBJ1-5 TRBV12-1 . CASSFSGQVKRGQPQHF TGTGCCAGCAGCTTTTCGGGACAGGTAAAAAGGGGACAGCCCCAGCATTTT
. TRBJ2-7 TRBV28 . CASSAAGHPDGYEQYF TGTGCCAGCAGTGCTGCGGGTCACCCAGACGGTTACGAGCAGTACTTC
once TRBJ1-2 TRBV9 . CASSDWLGYTF TGTGCCAGCAGCGATTGGCTCGGCTACACCTTC
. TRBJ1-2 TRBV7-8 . CASSPPGYGYTF TGTGCCAGCAGCCCTCCAGGTTATGGCTACACCTTC
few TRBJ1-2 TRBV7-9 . CASSSLPRAALNYGYTF TGTGCCAGCAGCTCCCTCCCCCGGGCGGCATTAAACTATGGCTACACCTTC
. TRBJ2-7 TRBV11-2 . CASSLSPGRYEQYF TGTGCCAGCAGCTTATCCCCAGGACGCTACGAGCAGTACTTC
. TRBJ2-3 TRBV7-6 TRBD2 CASSFRSSGGTDTQYF TGTGCCAGCAGCTTCCGGTCTAGCGGGGGCACAGATACGCAGTATTTT
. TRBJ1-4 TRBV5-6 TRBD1 CASSTWAGTGGELYEKLFF TGTGCCAGCAGCACATGGGCCGGGACAGGGGGCGAGTTGTATGAAAAACTGTTTTTT
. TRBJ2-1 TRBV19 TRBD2 CASSIIKSGTREQFF TGTGCCAGTAGTATCATTAAAAGCGGGACGCGTGAGCAGTTCTTC
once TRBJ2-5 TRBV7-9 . CASSLLGKETQYF TGTGCCAGCAGCTTATTAGGGAAAGAGACCCAGTACTTC
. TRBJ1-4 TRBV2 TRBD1 CASSRDRAEKLFF TGTGCCAGCAGCCGGGACAGGGCCGAAAAACTGTTTTTT
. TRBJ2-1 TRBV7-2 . CASSLALGPENQQFF TGTGCCAGCAGCTTAGCGCTTGGCCCGGAGAATCAGCAGTTCTTC
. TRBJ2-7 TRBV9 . CASSGEAGASYEQYF TGTGCCAGCAGCGGTGAGGCGGGGGCCTCCTACGAGCAGTACTTC
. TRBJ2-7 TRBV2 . CASNRDTTYEQYF TGTGCCAGCAACCGGGACACTACCTACGAGCAGTACTTC
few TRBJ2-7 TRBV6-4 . CASSGGAPITYEQYF TGTGCCAGCAGTGGGGGAGCCCCGATAACCTACGAGCAGTACTTC
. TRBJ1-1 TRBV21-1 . CASSNLAVGNTEAFF TGTGCCAGCAGCAATCTAGCAGTGGGGAACACTGAAGCTTTCTTT
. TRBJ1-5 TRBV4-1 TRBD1 CASSHPAGGRNQPQHF TGCGCCAGCAGCCACCCAGCAGGGGGCAGGAATCAGCCCCAGCATTTT
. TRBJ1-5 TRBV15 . CATSRVGMAQPQHF TGTGCCACCAGCAGAGTTGGTATGGCTCAGCCCCAGCATTTT
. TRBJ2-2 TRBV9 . CASSHTTDTGELFF TGTGCCAGCAGCCACACGACGGACACCGGGGAGCTGTTTTTT
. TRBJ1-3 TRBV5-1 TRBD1 CASSPRTGWAPGNTIYF TGCGCCAGCAGCCCGAGGACAGGGTGGGCCCCTGGAAACACCATATATTTT
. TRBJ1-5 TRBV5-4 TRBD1 CASSKDRGYNQPQHF TGTGCCAGCAGCAAGGACAGGGGCTACAATCAGCCCCAGCATTTT
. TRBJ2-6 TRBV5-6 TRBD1 CASSGQGAGANVLTF TGTGCCAGCAGCGGTCAGGGGGCTGGGGCCAACGTCCTGACTTTC
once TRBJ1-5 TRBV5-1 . CASSPTGLSNQPQHF TGCGCCAGCAGCCCAACAGGACTTAGCAATCAGCCCCAGCATTTT
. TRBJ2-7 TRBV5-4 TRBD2 CASSLKGLNRDEQYF TGTGCCAGCAGCTTGAAGGGACTAAACCGGGACGAGCAGTACTTC
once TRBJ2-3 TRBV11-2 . CASSLAGPTAVYF TGTGCCAGCAGCTTAGCCGGGCCCACCGCAGTGTATTTT
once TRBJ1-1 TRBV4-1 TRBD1 CASSQGDRANTEAFF TGCGCCAGCAGCCAAGGTGACAGGGCGAACACTGAAGCTTTCTTT
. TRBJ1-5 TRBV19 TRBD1 CASISTGVGQPQHF TGTGCCAGTATCTCGACAGGGGTAGGTCAGCCCCAGCATTTT
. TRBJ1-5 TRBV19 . CATLHGEAQPQHF TGTGCCACCCTGCATGGGGAAGCTCAGCCCCAGCATTTT
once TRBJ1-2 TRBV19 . CASSRQQSANYGYTF TGTGCCAGTAGCAGACAACAATCGGCTAACTATGGCTACACCTTC